In this sample, the clone carrying this T cell receptor (beta chain) turned up once. These data belong to a study of OX40 agonist ivuxolimab in advanced cancers. Sequencing was performed with immunoSEQ multiplex PCR; in TCRdb, only in-frame clones are kept and a portion is missing. The sample includes more than 80,000 clones, 87% of them seen just once. This receptor was obtained from an adult with an advanced solid tumor such as melanoma, head and neck, liver or kidney cancer. The sequencing here drew on CD4+ or CD8+ T cells sorted from blood, taken in a trial of the OX40 agonist ivuxolimab.

CDR3 DNA: TGTGCCAGCAGCCTTCCTGAAAGCCCGAGTGGCTACACCTTC. Translated, it gives CASSLPESPSGYTF. The chain joins TRBV7-9 to TRBJ1-2; D gene unclear. This CDR3 has 14 amino acids. Germline CDR1 reads SEHNR; CDR2 reads FQNEAQ (reference sequence). V was cut by 5 bases and J by 7 bases, with 17 bases left in between. Complete variable domain (other parts from reference TRBV7-9 and TRBJ1-2): DTGVSQNPRHKITKRGQNVTFRCDPISEHNRLYWYRQTLGQGPEFLTYFQNEAQLEKSRLLSDRFSAERPKGSFSTLEIQRTEQGDSAMYLCASSLPESPSGYTFGSGTRLTVV.